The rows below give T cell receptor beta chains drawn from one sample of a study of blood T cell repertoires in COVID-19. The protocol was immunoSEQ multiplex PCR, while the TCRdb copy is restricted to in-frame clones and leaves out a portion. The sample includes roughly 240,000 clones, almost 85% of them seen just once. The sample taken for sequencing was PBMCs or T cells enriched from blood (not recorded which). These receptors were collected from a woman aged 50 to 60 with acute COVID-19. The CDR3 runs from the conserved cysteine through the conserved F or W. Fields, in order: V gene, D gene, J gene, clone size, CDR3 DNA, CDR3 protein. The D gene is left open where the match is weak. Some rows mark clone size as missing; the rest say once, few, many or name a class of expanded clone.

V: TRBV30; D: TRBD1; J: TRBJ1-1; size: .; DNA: TGTGCCTGGAGTCCCCACAGGGGGGATGAAGCTTTCTTT; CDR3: CAWSPHRGDEAFF
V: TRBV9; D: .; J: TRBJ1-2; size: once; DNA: TGTGCCAGCAGCGTAGAGGCAGTCACCTACCGACAAGGCTACACCTTC; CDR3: CASSVEAVTYRQGYTF
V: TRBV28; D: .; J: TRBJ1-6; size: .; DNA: TGTGCCAGCAGTCCCAGGGATAATTCACCCCTCCACTTT; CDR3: CASSPRDNSPLHF
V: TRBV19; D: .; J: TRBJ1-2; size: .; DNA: TGTGCCAGTAGTATAGTGGCAGGGCCAACGACTTTGGGTGGCTACACCTTC; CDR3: CASSIVAGPTTLGGYTF
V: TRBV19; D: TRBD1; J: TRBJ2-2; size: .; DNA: TGTGCCACCCAGGGACAGCCATCCACCGGGGAGCTGTTTTTT; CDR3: CATQGQPSTGELFF
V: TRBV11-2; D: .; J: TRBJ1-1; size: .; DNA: TGTGCCAGCAGCTACGGGGGATCTGAAGCTTTCTTT; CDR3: CASSYGGSEAFF
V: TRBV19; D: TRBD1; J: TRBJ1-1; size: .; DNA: TGTGCCAGTAGTGCGATGATAGGGGGCGTCACTGAAGCTTTCTTT; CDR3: CASSAMIGGVTEAFF
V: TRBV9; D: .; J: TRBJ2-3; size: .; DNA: TGTGCCAGCAGCGTAGGACAGATGGATACGCAGTATTTT; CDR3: CASSVGQMDTQYF
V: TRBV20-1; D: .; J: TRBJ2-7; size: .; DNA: TGCAGTGCCGTCGACACCTACGAGCAGTACTTC; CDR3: CSAVDTYEQYF
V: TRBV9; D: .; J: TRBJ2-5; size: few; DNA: TGTGCCAGCAGCGTCGGGGGTCAAGGGGTGGAGACCCAGTACTTC; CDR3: CASSVGGQGVETQYF
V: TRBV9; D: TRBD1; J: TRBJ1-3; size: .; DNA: TGTGCCAGCAGCGTAGGCGACAGGGGACGCGGAAACACCATATATTTT; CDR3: CASSVGDRGRGNTIYF